This T cell receptor beta chain is from a study of cytomegalovirus exposure and HLA in healthy donors. Vbeta (60) and Jbeta (13) primers were used in the PCR. Authors' data handling: About 10 million shared chains were among around 80 million unique TCR beta chains counted in a later analysis. Libraries were prepared by immunoSEQ multiplex PCR; TCRdb keeps only in-frame clonotypes and omits some of them. For V, J and clone size, that table is used; D and trimming come from the DNA. The repertoire table contains over 100,000 clones. On this clone itself: What it recognizes is unknown.

Germline assignment: CDR1 LGHNA and CDR2 YSLEER. This CDR3 comprises 17 residues. Trimming took 0 bases from V and 0 from J; bases not matched to a gene: 4. The study's findings and limits: Testing in vitro showed three CMV-associated chains specific for CMV antigens. Sequencing likely generated an artifact that appeared as a cluster of highly shared sequence variants.

This TCR was sampled from a woman in her forties in good health and CMV-seropositive. The specimen sequenced was PBMCs. The V gene is TRBV4-3, the J gene TRBJ2-2, with 7 nucleotides matching TRBD2. The CDR3 region has the DNA TGCGCCAGCAGCCAAGATCGGCTAGCGGCGAACACCGGGGAGCTGTTTTTT. Translation: CASSQDRLAANTGELFF.